This passage covers 2 T cell receptor beta chains from one sample sequenced in a study of T cell changes during pregnancy in multiple sclerosis. The assay was immunoSEQ multiplex PCR, and TCRdb's table has in-frame clones only and misses some. This sample has approximately 74,000 clones; 85% to 95% occur once, and the top ten carry less than 2.5%. The sample here was peripheral blood, taken before pregnancy. The receptors here all came from a female donor with multiple sclerosis, enrolled in a pregnancy study.

The chain combines TRBV5-1 with TRBJ2-6; TRBD1 aligns across 11 bases. V lost 2 bases and J lost 2; bases outside the gene matches: 3. Germline V lookup: CDR1 SGHRS, CDR2 YFSETQ. The CDR3 is 17 residues long. The DNA of the CDR3 is TGCGCCAGCAGCTTCCGGACAGGGGGCGCTGGGGCCAACGTCCTGACTTTC. Its translation: CASSFRTGGAGANVLTF.

This rearrangement joins TRBV5-6 to TRBJ2-1; TRBD2 agrees at 9 bases. Per the germline V gene, CDR1 is SGHDT and CDR2 is YYEEEE. The CDR3 extends over 15 amino acids. V lost 2 bases to trimming and J lost 8 bases; unmatched junction nucleotides: 8. CDR3 protein: CASSFLAGGSDEQFF. DNA of the CDR3: TGTGCCAGCAGCTTCTTGGCGGGGGGGTCGGATGAGCAGTTCTTC.